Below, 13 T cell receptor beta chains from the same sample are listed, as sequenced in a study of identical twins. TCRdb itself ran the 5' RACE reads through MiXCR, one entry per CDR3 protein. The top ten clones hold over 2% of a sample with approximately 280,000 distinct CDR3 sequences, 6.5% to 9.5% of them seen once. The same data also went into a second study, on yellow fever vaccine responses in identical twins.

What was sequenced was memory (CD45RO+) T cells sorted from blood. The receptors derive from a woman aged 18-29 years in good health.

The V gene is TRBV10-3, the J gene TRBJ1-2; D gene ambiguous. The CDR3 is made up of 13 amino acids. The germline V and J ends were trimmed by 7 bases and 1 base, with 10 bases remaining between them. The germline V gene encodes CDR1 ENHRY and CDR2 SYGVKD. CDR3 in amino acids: CAITMTDNYGYTF. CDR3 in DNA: TGTGCCATCACTATGACGGATAACTATGGCTACACCTTC.

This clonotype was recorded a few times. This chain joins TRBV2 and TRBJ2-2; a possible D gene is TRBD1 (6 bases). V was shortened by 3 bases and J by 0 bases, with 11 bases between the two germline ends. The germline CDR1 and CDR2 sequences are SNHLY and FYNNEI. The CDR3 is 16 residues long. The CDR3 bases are TGTGCCAGCAGTGACTACAGGGCGTCGAACACCGGGGAGCTGTTTTTT. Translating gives CASSDYRASNTGELFF.

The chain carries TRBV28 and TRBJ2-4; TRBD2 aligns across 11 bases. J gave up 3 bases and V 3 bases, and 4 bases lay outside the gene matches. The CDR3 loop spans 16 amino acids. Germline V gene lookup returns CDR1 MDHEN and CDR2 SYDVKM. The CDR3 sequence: CASSLLAGGGKNIQYF. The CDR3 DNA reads TGTGCCAGCAGTTTGTTAGCGGGAGGGGGCAAAAACATTCAGTACTTC.

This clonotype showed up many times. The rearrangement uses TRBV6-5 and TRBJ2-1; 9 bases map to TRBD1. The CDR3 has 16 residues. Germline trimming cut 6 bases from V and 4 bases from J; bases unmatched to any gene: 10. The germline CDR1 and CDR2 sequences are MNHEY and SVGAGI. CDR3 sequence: CASSRLGQGSYNEQFF. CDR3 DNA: TGTGCCAGCAGCCGATTAGGACAGGGGTCGTACAATGAGCAGTTCTTC.

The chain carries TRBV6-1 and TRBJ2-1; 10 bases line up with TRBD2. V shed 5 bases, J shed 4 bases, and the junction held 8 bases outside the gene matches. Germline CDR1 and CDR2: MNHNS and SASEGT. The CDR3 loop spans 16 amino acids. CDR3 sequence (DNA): TGTGCCAGCAGTCCTCCCGGACTAGCGGCTTACAATGAGCAGTTCTTC. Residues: CASSPPGLAAYNEQFF.

CDR3 sequence (DNA): TGCAGTGCTAGAGATCCCGTACGGGGGACTAGCGGTACAGATACGCAGTATTTT. It translates to CSARDPVRGTSGTDTQYF. V usage is TRBV20-1 and J usage is TRBJ2-3; 11 positions match TRBD2. V dropped 0 bases and J dropped 3; count of bases not matched to a gene: 11. The CDR3 is 18 residues long. Germline-derived CDR1 and CDR2 are DFQATT and SNEGSKA (reference sequence).

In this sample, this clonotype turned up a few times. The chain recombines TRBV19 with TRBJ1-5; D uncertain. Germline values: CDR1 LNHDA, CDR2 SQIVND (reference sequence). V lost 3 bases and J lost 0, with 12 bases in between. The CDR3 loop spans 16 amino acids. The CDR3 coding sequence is TGTGCCAGTAGTATTCCCAACGGGATTAGCAATCAGCCCCAGCATTTT. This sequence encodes CASSIPNGISNQPQHF.

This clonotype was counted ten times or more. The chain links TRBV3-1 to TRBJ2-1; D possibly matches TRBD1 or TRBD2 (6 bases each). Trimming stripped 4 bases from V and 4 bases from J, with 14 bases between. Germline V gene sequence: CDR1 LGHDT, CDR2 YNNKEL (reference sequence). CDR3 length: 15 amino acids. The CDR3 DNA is TGTGCCAGCAGCCCTCCGGGGGCGCCATACAATGAGCAGTTCTTC. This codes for CASSPPGAPYNEQFF.

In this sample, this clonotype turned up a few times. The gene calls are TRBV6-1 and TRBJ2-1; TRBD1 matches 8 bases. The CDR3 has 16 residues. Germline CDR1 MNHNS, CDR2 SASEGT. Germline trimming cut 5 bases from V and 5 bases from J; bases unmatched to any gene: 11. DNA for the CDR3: TGTGCCAGCAGTAGCCACACAGGGGGTTCGAACAATGAGCAGTTCTTC. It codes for CASSSHTGGSNNEQFF.

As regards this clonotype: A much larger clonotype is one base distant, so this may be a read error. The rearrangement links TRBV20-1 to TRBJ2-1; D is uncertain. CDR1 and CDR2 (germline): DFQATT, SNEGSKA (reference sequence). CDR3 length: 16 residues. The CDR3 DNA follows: TGCTGTGCTAGAGACCTCTTTGGGAAGGAGTACAATGAGCAGTTCTTC. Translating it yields CCARDLFGKEYNEQFF.

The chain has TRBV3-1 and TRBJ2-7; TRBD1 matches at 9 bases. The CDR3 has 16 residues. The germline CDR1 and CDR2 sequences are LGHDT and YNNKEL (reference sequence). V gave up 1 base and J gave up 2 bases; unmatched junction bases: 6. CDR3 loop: CASSQVPGQGPYEQYF. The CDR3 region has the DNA TGTGCCAGCAGCCAAGTCCCGGGACAGGGACCCTACGAGCAGTACTTC.

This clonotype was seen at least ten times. The DNA for the CDR3 is TGTGCCACCAGCAAAGAACCGGGACAGGGCGTCGATACGCAGTATTTT. It specifies CATSKEPGQGVDTQYF. V gene TRBV15 combines with J gene TRBJ2-3, with 9 nucleotides matching TRBD1. Germline loops: CDR1 LNHNV, CDR2 YYDKDF (reference sequence). CDR3 size: 16 residues. Trimming cost V 4 bases and J 6 bases; bases outside gene matches: 11.

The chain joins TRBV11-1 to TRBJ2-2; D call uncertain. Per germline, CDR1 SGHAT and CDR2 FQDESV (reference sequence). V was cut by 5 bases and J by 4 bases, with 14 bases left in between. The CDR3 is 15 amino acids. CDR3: CASSTTPSGTGELFF. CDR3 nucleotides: TGTGCCAGCAGCACGACACCGTCGGGCACCGGGGAGCTGTTTTTT.